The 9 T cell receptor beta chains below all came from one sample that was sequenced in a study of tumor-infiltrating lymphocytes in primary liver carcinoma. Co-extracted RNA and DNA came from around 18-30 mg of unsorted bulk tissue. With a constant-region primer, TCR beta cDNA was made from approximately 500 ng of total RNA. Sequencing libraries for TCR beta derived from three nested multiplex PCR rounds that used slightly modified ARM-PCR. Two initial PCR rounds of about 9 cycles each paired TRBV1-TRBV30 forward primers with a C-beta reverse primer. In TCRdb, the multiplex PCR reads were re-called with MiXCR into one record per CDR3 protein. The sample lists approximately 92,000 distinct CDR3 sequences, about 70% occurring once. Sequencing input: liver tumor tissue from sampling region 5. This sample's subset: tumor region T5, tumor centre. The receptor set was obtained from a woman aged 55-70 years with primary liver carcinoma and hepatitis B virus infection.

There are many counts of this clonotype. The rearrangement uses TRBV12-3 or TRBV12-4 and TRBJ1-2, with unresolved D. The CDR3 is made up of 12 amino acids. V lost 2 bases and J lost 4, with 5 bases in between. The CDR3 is CASSLNPYGYTF. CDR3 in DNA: TGTGCCAGCAGTTTAAATCCCTATGGCTACACCTTC.

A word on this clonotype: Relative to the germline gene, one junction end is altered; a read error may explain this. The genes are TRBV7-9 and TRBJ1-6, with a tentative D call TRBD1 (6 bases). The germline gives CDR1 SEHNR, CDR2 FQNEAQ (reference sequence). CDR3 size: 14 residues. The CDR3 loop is CAGSGGTQNSPPHF. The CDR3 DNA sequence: TGTGCCGGCAGCGGAGGGACACAAAATTCACCCCCCCACTTT. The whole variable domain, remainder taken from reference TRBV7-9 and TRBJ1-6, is DTGVSQNPRHKITKRGQNVTFRCDPISEHNRLYWYRQTLGQGPEFLTYFQNEAQLEKSRLLSDRFSAERPKGSFSTLEIQRTEQGDSAMYLCAGSGGTQNSPPHFGNGTRLTVT.

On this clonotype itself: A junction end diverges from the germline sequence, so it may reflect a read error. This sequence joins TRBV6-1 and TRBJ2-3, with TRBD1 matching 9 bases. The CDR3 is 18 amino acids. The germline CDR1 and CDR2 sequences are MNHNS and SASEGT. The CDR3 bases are TGTGCCAGCAATGACCTTCATGCGACAGGGGGGGTTCAATATACACAGTATTTT. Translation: CASNDLHATGGVQYTQYF.

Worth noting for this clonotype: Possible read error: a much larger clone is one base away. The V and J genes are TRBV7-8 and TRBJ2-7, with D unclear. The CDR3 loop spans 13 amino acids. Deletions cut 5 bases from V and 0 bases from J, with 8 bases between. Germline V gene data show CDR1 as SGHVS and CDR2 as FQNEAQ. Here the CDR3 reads CASSNKSSYEQYF. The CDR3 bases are TGTGCCAGCAGCAACAAAAGCTCCTACGAGCAGTACTTC. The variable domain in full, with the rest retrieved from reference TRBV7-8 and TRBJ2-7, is GAGVSQSPRYKVAKRGQDVALRCDPISGHVSLFWYQQALGQGPEFLTYFQNEAQLDKSGLPSDRFFAERPEGSVSTLKIQRTQQEDSAVYLCASSNKSSYEQYFGPGTRLTVT.

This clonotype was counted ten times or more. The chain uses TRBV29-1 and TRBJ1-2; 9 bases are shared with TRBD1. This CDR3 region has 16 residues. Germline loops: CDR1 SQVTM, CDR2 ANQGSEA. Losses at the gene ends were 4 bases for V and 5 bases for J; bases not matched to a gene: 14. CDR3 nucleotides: TGCAGCGTTGTAATAGGGACAGGGAGTGTTGTATATGGCTACACCTTC. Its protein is CSVVIGTGSVVYGYTF.

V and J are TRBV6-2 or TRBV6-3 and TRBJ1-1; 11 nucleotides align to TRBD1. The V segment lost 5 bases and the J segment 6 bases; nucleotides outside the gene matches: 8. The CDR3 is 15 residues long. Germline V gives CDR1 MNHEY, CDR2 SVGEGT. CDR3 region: CASSPWDRGFAEAFF. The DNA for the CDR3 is TGTGCCAGCAGTCCCTGGGACAGGGGGTTTGCTGAAGCTTTCTTT.

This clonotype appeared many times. The DNA of the CDR3 is TGTGCCAGCAGGATACAGGGAAGCTATGGCTACACCTTC. Its protein product is CASRIQGSYGYTF. V usage is TRBV6-5 and J usage is TRBJ1-2; D is perhaps TRBD1 (6 bases). CDR1 and CDR2 from the germline V gene are MNHEY and SVGAGI. The germline V and J ends were trimmed by 6 bases and 4 bases, with 12 bases remaining between them. CDR3 length: 13 amino acids.

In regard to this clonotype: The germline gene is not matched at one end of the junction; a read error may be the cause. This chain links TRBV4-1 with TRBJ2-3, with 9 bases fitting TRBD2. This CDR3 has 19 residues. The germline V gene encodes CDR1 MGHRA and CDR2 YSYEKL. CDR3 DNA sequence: TGCGCCAGCAGCCAAGATCCGGGACTAGCAGTAAGAAGCATAGATACGCAGTATTTT. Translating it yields CASSQDPGLAVRSIDTQYF.

The CDR3 loop reads CASSYPVSTDTQYF. CDR3 DNA sequence: TGTGCCAGCAGTTACCCAGTAAGCACAGATACGCAGTATTTT. The chain employs TRBV6-5 and TRBJ2-3, with unresolved D. In germline, CDR1 is MNHEY, CDR2 SVGAGI. The V gene lost 2 bases and the J gene lost 0 bases, with 6 bases spanning the gap. This CDR3 is 14 amino acids long.